This T cell receptor beta chain was documented in a study of cytomegalovirus exposure and HLA in healthy donors. Study information: From HLA-typed donors, an early data release held approximately 85 million unique TCRs. Study results and limitations: Most likely, a cluster of highly shared sequence variants arose as a sequencing artifact. Previously analyzed data showed that most TCR beta V segments were productive at a frequency of about 87% or about 30%. Several of the most significant clusters appeared, in a later analysis, to be linked to common viral pathogens.

The PCR was carried out with 60 Vbeta primers and 13 Jbeta primers. Sequencing used immunoSEQ multiplex PCR; TCRdb keeps in-frame clones, though not all of them. The sample has roughly 180,000 clones, just under 80% seen once; the top ten hold 2.9%. Worth noting for this clone: Its antigen is not identified.

The clonotype originates from a female donor in good health and CMV-seronegative. Sequencing was carried out using PBMCs.

CDR3 sequence (DNA): TGTGCCAGCAGTTACCGTCCTGAAGCAAGCACTGAAGCTTTCTTT. This encodes CASSYRPEASTEAFF. This chain links TRBV6-5 with TRBJ1-1; D call uncertain. Germline V CDR1 and CDR2: MNHEY, SVGAGI. The CDR3 spans 15 residues. V lost 2 bases and J 4 bases, leaving 14 bases between the germline ends.